A selection of T cell receptor beta chains follows, all from one sample in a study of cytomegalovirus exposure and HLA in healthy donors. Assay used: immunoSEQ multiplex PCR; TCRdb lists only in-frame clones, some missing. The table lists approximately 110,000 clones, with around 7% in the top ten. The sequenced material came from PBMCs. The source of these receptors is a middle-aged man in good health and CMV-seropositive. Each CDR3 is given with its conserved first and last residue. The order of the fields is CDR3 DNA, CDR3 protein, J gene, V gene, D gene. The D gene is left open where the match is weak.

TGTGCCAGCAGTGAAGTTAGTTTGGCTAGCGGGAGGGACGAGCAGTACTTC CASSEVSLASGRDEQYF TRBJ2-7 TRBV6-1 TRBD2
TGTGCCAGCAGCTCCTTCCAGATACGCCCCGGGTCCTACAATGAGCAGTTCTTC CASSSFQIRPGSYNEQFF TRBJ2-1 TRBV7-9 NA
TGCGCCAGCAGCTACCGCAGGGGCTATGGCTACACCTTC CASSYRRGYGYTF TRBJ1-2 TRBV10-1 NA
TGTGCCAGCAGTCGGACTACCTACAATGAGCAGTTCTTC CASSRTTYNEQFF TRBJ2-1 TRBV27 NA
TGTGCCAGCAGTCCACAGGGGTACACTGAAGCTTTCTTT CASSPQGYTEAFF TRBJ1-1 TRBV28 TRBD1
TGCAGTGCTACCCGTACAGATACGCAGTATTTT CSATRTDTQYF TRBJ2-3 TRBV20-1 NA
TGTGCCAGCAGTTACTCAGTAGCGGGAGGGAGTGAGACCCAGTACTTC CASSYSVAGGSETQYF TRBJ2-5 TRBV6-5 TRBD2
TGTGCCTGGAGTCCCCCAGGGGGCGTGGGGACCTACGAGCAGTACTTC CAWSPPGGVGTYEQYF TRBJ2-7 TRBV30 TRBD1
TGCAGCGTTCAGCAGGGGGGCATAAACACTGAAGCTTTCTTT CSVQQGGINTEAFF TRBJ1-1 TRBV29-1 TRBD1
TGTGCCAGCAGCCCCAGGGGGGTGGAAGCTTTCTTT CASSPRGVEAFF TRBJ1-1 TRBV7-9 TRBD1
TGTGCCAGCAGTGAACAGGGGGGCAATCAGCCCCAGCATTTT CASSEQGGNQPQHF TRBJ1-5 TRBV2 TRBD1
TGTGCCAGCACCGTAGGACTAGCGGGCTACGAGCAGTACTTC CASTVGLAGYEQYF TRBJ2-7 TRBV7-2 TRBD2
TGTGCCAGCAGCTTAGACAGGGGGCTTGAGAACACCATATATTTT CASSLDRGLENTIYF TRBJ1-3 TRBV6-6 TRBD1
TGCGCCAGCAGCTTGGACAGGGTCGGCACAGATACGCAGTATTTT CASSLDRVGTDTQYF TRBJ2-3 TRBV5-1 NA
TGCGCCAGCAGCACGGGCCAGGGGAAGGGCACCGGGGAGCTGTTTTTT CASSTGQGKGTGELFF TRBJ2-2 TRBV5-1 NA
TGTGCCAGCAGTTTATCGGCGGGCCGGGTGAATCAGCCCCAGCATTTT CASSLSAGRVNQPQHF TRBJ1-5 TRBV28 NA
TGTGCCAGCAGCGTAGAGTCATGGGTCAGGGATCATGTGGTTGCGCAGTATTTT CASSVESWVRDHVVAQYF TRBJ2-3 TRBV9 NA
TGTGCCAGCAGGTTCGGCGGAAGCACAGATACGCAGTATTTT CASRFGGSTDTQYF TRBJ2-3 TRBV25-1 NA
TGCGCCAGCAGCCAGGAGGGGGCTAACGGGGAGCTGTTTTTT CASSQEGANGELFF TRBJ2-2 TRBV4-1 NA
TGTGCCAGCAGCGTAGGACTAGCGGGAGACCTCCAAGAGACCCAGTACTTC CASSVGLAGDLQETQYF TRBJ2-5 TRBV9 TRBD2
TGTGCCAGCTCACCATACGGAGGGAAGTCGAACACCGGGGAGCTGTTTTTT CASSPYGGKSNTGELFF TRBJ2-2 TRBV18 NA
TGTGCCAGCAGCCTAGACAGAGCGCGTCAGCCCCAGCATTTT CASSLDRARQPQHF TRBJ1-5 TRBV27 NA
TGTGCCAGCAGCCAGCCGGGACAGACAAATGAAAAACTGTTTTTT CASSQPGQTNEKLFF TRBJ1-4 TRBV16 TRBD1
TGTGCCAGCAGCCCCGTAGCGGGGGTCTACAATGAGCAGTTCTTC CASSPVAGVYNEQFF TRBJ2-1 TRBV7-2 TRBD2
TGTGCCAGCAGTTCAGGAATCCGAATCACCCTAGCCAAAAACATTCAGTACTTC CASSSGIRITLAKNIQYF TRBJ2-4 TRBV28 NA
TGCGCCAGCAGCTTAATGGGGGCGTACAATGAGCAGTTCTTC CASSLMGAYNEQFF TRBJ2-1 TRBV5-1 NA
TGTGCCAGCAGCGGGGAGGTTGGCACAGATACGCAGTATTTT CASSGEVGTDTQYF TRBJ2-3 TRBV28 NA
TGTGCCAGCTCAACACCGGTCCTAGCGGGAGCAGATACGCAGTATTTT CASSTPVLAGADTQYF TRBJ2-3 TRBV18 TRBD2
TGTGCCAGCAGCGTCCAGGGACAGGGGAAAAATGACAATGAGCAGTTCTTC CASSVQGQGKNDNEQFF TRBJ2-1 TRBV9 TRBD1
TGTGCCAGTAGCCCTAACACTAGCGGGAGAAAGACCCAGTACTTC CASSPNTSGRKTQYF TRBJ2-5 TRBV19 TRBD2
TGTGCCAGTAGACGCCCCGGGACAGGGGGCCTGGGGGCCAACGTCCTGACTTTC CASRRPGTGGLGANVLTF TRBJ2-6 TRBV19 TRBD1
TGTGCCAGCAGCCAAGACATAGGGGACACTGAAGCTTTCTTT CASSQDIGDTEAFF TRBJ1-1 TRBV4-2 NA
TGTGCCAGCCCAAGCACCGGGAGCACTGAAGCTTTCTTT CASPSTGSTEAFF TRBJ1-1 TRBV18 NA
TGCGCCAGCAGCCCGACAGGGCCTGAGGCCCAGTACTTC CASSPTGPEAQYF TRBJ2-5 TRBV5-1 TRBD1
TGTGCCAGCAGCTTAGGTTTGAAGACAGGAGAATACGAGCAGTACTTC CASSLGLKTGEYEQYF TRBJ2-7 TRBV11-2 NA
TGTGCCTGGGGGATCGGGGGAAACATTCAGTACTTC CAWGIGGNIQYF TRBJ2-4 TRBV30 NA
TGTGCCAGCAGCACTAGCGGGAGTTTTTTAGAGACCCAGTACTTC CASSTSGSFLETQYF TRBJ2-5 TRBV5-6 TRBD2
TGTGCCAGCAGTGTATCGGATAGGAGACTCGCTGGCTACACCTTC CASSVSDRRLAGYTF TRBJ1-2 TRBV28 NA
TGTGCCAGCAGCCAAGTGGCTAGCGGGCCCTACGAGCAGTACTTC CASSQVASGPYEQYF TRBJ2-7 TRBV4-2 TRBD2
TGTGCCAGCAGGGGCGATGGCTACACCTTC CASRGDGYTF TRBJ1-2 TRBV6-5 NA
TGTGCCAGCAGATGGACAGCTTCCTACGAGCAGTACTTC CASRWTASYEQYF TRBJ2-7 TRBV2 NA
TGTGCCAGCAGTTACGGCCTCAGGTACTACAATGAGCAGTTCTTC CASSYGLRYYNEQFF TRBJ2-1 TRBV6-5 NA
TGTGCCAGCACTCGACTAGCGGGAGAAGCAGATACGCAGTATTTT CASTRLAGEADTQYF TRBJ2-3 TRBV6-6 TRBD2
TGTGCCAGTAGTGAAAGCAGGGGCCGCTTCACCAGCTCCTACAATGAGCAGTTCTTC CASSESRGRFTSSYNEQFF TRBJ2-1 TRBV19 NA
TGTGCTAGTGGTTCGGGCACTAGTTACGAAGCTTTCTTT CASGSGTSYEAFF TRBJ1-1 TRBV12-5 NA
TGTGCCAGCAGTCTAGGGGGCGCCGGACAGCCCCAGCATTTT CASSLGGAGQPQHF TRBJ1-5 TRBV27 TRBD1
TGTGCCAGCAGCTTGGCCAGGGGGGCAGATACGCAGTATTTT CASSLARGADTQYF TRBJ2-3 TRBV5-6 NA
TGTGCCAGCAGTTTCGGGGGATCGGATGAAAAACTGTTTTTT CASSFGGSDEKLFF TRBJ1-4 TRBV6-5 NA